A selection of T cell receptor beta chains follows, all from one sample in a study of shared clonotypes between healthy human individuals. Data came from immunoSEQ multiplex PCR; TCRdb stores just in-frame clones and leaves some out. The repertoire holds around 700,000 clones, less than 80% seen once, with about 1.7% in the top ten. Sequenced: memory CD4+ T cells sorted from blood. The source is a woman in her 30s in good health. Each CDR3 is given with its conserved first and last residue. D genes are given only for firm matches. Rows give clone size only sometimes, using once, few, many, or a class for an expanded clone.

j_call: TRBJ2-3
v_call: TRBV7-9
clone_size: few
d_call: TRBD2
cdr3_aa: CASSRGVAGVTDTQYF
cdr3_nt: TGTGCCAGCAGCCGGGGGGTAGCGGGAGTCACAGATACGCAGTATTTT

j_call: TRBJ2-2
v_call: TRBV7-2
clone_size: .
d_call: TRBD2
cdr3_aa: CASTPHASGNTGELFF
cdr3_nt: TGTGCCAGCACCCCCCATGCTAGCGGGAACACCGGGGAGCTGTTTTTT

j_call: TRBJ1-5
v_call: TRBV7-2
clone_size: once
d_call: .
cdr3_aa: CASSLKTGSNQPQHF
cdr3_nt: TGTGCCAGCAGCTTGAAGACAGGTAGCAATCAGCCCCAGCATTTT

j_call: TRBJ1-3
v_call: TRBV10-2
clone_size: .
d_call: .
cdr3_aa: CASSERVSGNTIYF
cdr3_nt: TGCGCCAGCAGTGAAAGGGTGTCAGGAAACACCATATATTTT

j_call: TRBJ1-2
v_call: TRBV13
clone_size: .
d_call: .
cdr3_aa: CASSLGQGSYGYTF
cdr3_nt: TGTGCCAGCAGCTTAGGCCAGGGGTCCTATGGCTACACCTTC

j_call: TRBJ1-4
v_call: TRBV7-2
clone_size: .
d_call: .
cdr3_aa: CASSLRGLGEKLFF
cdr3_nt: TGTGCCAGCAGCTTACGGGGGTTGGGGGAAAAACTGTTTTTT

j_call: TRBJ1-4
v_call: TRBV14
clone_size: .
d_call: .
cdr3_aa: CASSPGHIEKLFF
cdr3_nt: TGTGCCAGCAGCCCCGGACATATAGAAAAACTGTTTTTT

j_call: TRBJ2-7
v_call: TRBV5-1
clone_size: once
d_call: .
cdr3_aa: CASSYHGSYEQYF
cdr3_nt: TGTGCCAGCAGCTATCACGGGTCCTACGAGCAGTACTTC

j_call: TRBJ2-2
v_call: TRBV27
clone_size: .
d_call: TRBD2
cdr3_aa: CASRIGLAGRGNTGELFF
cdr3_nt: TGTGCCAGCAGAATAGGACTAGCGGGAAGGGGGAACACCGGGGAGCTGTTTTTT

j_call: TRBJ2-3
v_call: TRBV5-1
clone_size: .
d_call: .
cdr3_aa: CASSLLSTDTQYF
cdr3_nt: TGCGCCAGCAGCTTACTAAGCACAGATACGCAGTATTTT

j_call: TRBJ2-3
v_call: TRBV9
clone_size: .
d_call: .
cdr3_aa: CASSATARGDTQYF
cdr3_nt: TGTGCCAGCAGCGCCACAGCCCGCGGGGATACGCAGTATTTT

j_call: TRBJ2-3
v_call: TRBV5-1
clone_size: .
d_call: TRBD2
cdr3_aa: CASSFSGRAPDTQYF
cdr3_nt: TGCGCCAGCAGCTTTAGCGGGAGGGCCCCAGATACGCAGTATTTT

j_call: TRBJ1-5
v_call: TRBV7-2
clone_size: many
d_call: .
cdr3_aa: CASSYSDINQPQHF
cdr3_nt: TGTGCCAGCAGCTATTCGGACATAAATCAGCCCCAGCATTTT